The 27 T cell receptor beta chains presented below share a single source sample, sequenced in a study of T cells in tumors after PD-1 blockade. The assay was immunoSEQ multiplex PCR, and TCRdb's table has in-frame clones only and misses some. Of tens of thousands of clones in the sample, about 74% were seen once. Specimen: PBMCs, collected after anti-PD-1 treatment. The receptors here all came from a human donor with basal cell carcinoma.

This chain's CDR3 is CASRDRVSYEQYF. CDR3 nucleotide sequence: TGTGCCAGCCGGGACAGGGTTTCCTACGAGCAGTACTTC. The chain combines TRBV19 with TRBJ2-7; 9 bases match TRBD1. CDR3 length equals 13 residues. The junction had 4 bases not matched to a gene; V was cut back by 9 bases and J by 1 base. Germline loops: CDR1 LNHDA, CDR2 SQIVND (reference sequence).

This clone was counted a single time. The chain is built from TRBV5-1 and TRBJ2-4; D ambiguous. Germline CDR1 and CDR2: SGHRS and YFSETQ. V dropped 0 bases and J dropped 8 bases, with 12 bases sitting between them. The CDR3 sequence is 14 residues long. This CDR3 is CASSLGLIRDIQYF. CDR3 bases: TGCGCCAGCAGCTTGGGGCTGATAAGGGACATTCAGTACTTC.

The chain links TRBV6-6 to TRBJ1-2; D unclear. Germline V gene lookup returns CDR1 MNHNY and CDR2 SVGAGI (reference sequence). Trimming shortened V by 6 bases and J by 0 bases, and 8 bases separated the two germline ends. The CDR3 covers 13 residues. The CDR3 here is CASSSGANYGYTF. CDR3 bases: TGTGCCAGCAGCTCCGGGGCTAACTATGGCTACACCTTC.

The genes are TRBV10-3 and TRBJ1-5; D is perhaps TRBD1 (5 bases). Trimming cost V 4 bases and J 1 base, with 11 bases left between them. CDR3 length: 15 amino acids. The germline V gene has CDR1 ENHRY and CDR2 SYGVKD. CDR3 protein: CAISARDLSNQPQHF. In nucleotides, the CDR3 is TGTGCCATCAGTGCCCGGGACCTCAGCAATCAGCCCCAGCATTTT.

As to this clone: Distinct nucleotide sequences in the sample also encode this CDR3. The gene calls are TRBV4-1 and TRBJ1-1; 9 bases are shared with TRBD1. This CDR3 has 16 amino acids. Germline V lookup: CDR1 MGHRA, CDR2 YSYEKL. V shed 4 bases, J shed 0 bases, and the junction held 6 bases outside the gene matches. CDR3 DNA sequence: TGCGCCAGCAGCCGCGGACAGGGGACGATGAACACTGAAGCTTTCTTT. It encodes CASSRGQGTMNTEAFF.

The gene calls are TRBV5-1 and TRBJ2-2; 9 nucleotides line up with TRBD1. The ends lost 4 bases at V and 0 bases at J; junction bases unmatched: 10. The CDR3 covers 18 residues. Per the germline V gene, CDR1 is SGHRS and CDR2 is YFSETQ. DNA for the CDR3: TGCGCCAGCAGCCAGATGGACAGGGGCTTTGCGAACACCGGGGAGCTGTTTTTT. Its protein is CASSQMDRGFANTGELFF.

The chain links TRBV9 to TRBJ2-7; 8 positions match TRBD2. The CDR3 is 15 amino acids. J gave up 4 bases and V 4 bases, and 10 bases lay outside the gene matches. Germline values: CDR1 SGDLS, CDR2 YYNGEE. CDR3 loop: CASSPGSSGGYEQYF. The CDR3 nucleotides are TGTGCCAGCAGCCCGGGTTCCAGCGGGGGATACGAGCAGTACTTC.

V usage is TRBV24-1 and J usage is TRBJ2-2; D possibly corresponds to TRBD2 (6 bases). CDR1 and CDR2 (germline): KGHDR, SFDVKD. The CDR3 has 16 residues. Trimming stripped 7 bases from V and 1 base from J, with 15 bases between. Here the CDR3 reads CATSHGGIMNTGELFF. CDR3 nucleotides: TGTGCCACCAGCCATGGGGGGATTATGAACACCGGGGAGCTGTTTTTT.

The V gene is TRBV20-1, the J gene TRBJ2-7, with TRBD1 identical over 11 bases. Germline CDR1 DFQATT, CDR2 SNEGSKA (reference sequence). J gave up 6 bases and V 3 bases, and 10 bases lay outside the gene matches. This CDR3 spans 15 amino acids. CDR3 sequence (DNA): TGCAGTGCTAGTAGGGTAACCGGGACAGGGGGCGAGCAGTACTTC. Translating gives CSASRVTGTGGEQYF.

The DNA of the CDR3 is TGTGCCAGCAGCTCCGGGGGGGGCAGGGGGACAGATACGCAGTATTTT. Its translation is CASSSGGGRGTDTQYF. The J gene is TRBJ2-3, the V gene TRBV11-1; possible D gene TRBD2, 8 bases. Looked up from germline, CDR1 is SGHAT and CDR2 is FQDESV (reference sequence). The length of the CDR3 is 16 residues. V was cut by 4 bases and J by 3 bases, with 17 bases left in between.

This chain uses TRBV7-2 with TRBJ1-5; D is possibly TRBD1 (5 bases). The V gene's germline CDR1 is SGHTA and CDR2 FQGNSA. The CDR3 loop spans 18 amino acids. Trimming cost V 1 base and J 7 bases, with 23 bases left between them. In DNA, the CDR3 is TGTGCCAGCAGCTTAGAAGGGAGGGGCAGGGCGATATCCCAGCCCCAGCATTTT. Protein: CASSLEGRGRAISQPQHF.

The chain employs TRBV14 and TRBJ1-2; perhaps TRBD1 as D (5 bases). Germline V CDR1 and CDR2: SGHDN, FVKESK. The CDR3 sequence is 12 residues long. Trimming pared 1 base from V and 7 bases from J, leaving 7 bases between. The CDR3 bases are TGTGCCAGCAGCCAAGGGGGGACTGGCTACACCTTC. This encodes CASSQGGTGYTF.

The chain employs TRBV5-6 and TRBJ1-6; TRBD1 matches 9 bases. Looked up from germline, CDR1 is SGHDT and CDR2 is YYEEEE. This CDR3 contains 15 residues. The V gene end was trimmed by 4 bases and the J gene end by 11 bases; junction bases not matched to a gene: 10. CDR3 in DNA: TGTGCCAGCAGCGGGACAGGGAGGTCACGGACACCCCTCCACTTT. Its protein is CASSGTGRSRTPLHF.

This clone was found once. The chain has TRBV28 and TRBJ2-5; D may be TRBD1 (6 bases). The CDR3 spans 14 residues. From germline, CDR1 is MDHEN and CDR2 SYDVKM. V dropped 4 bases and J dropped 5 bases, with 14 bases sitting between them. The CDR3 sequence: CASSSQGMRETQYF. The CDR3 DNA reads as TGTGCCAGCAGTTCCCAGGGGATGCGTGAGACCCAGTACTTC.

The V call is TRBV12-5, the J call TRBJ2-2, with D possibly matching TRBD2 (5 bases). CDR1 and CDR2 from the germline V gene are LGHNT and FRNRAP. The CDR3 runs to 13 residues. Trimming shortened V by 5 bases and J by 6 bases, and 10 bases separated the two germline ends. CDR3 amino acids: CASGRGSAGELFF. The CDR3 DNA reads as TGTGCTAGTGGTCGGGGTAGCGCCGGGGAGCTGTTTTTT.

This chain links TRBV2 with TRBJ1-5, with D maybe TRBD1 (6 bases). Germline loops: CDR1 SNHLY, CDR2 FYNNEI. Trimming took off 5 bases at V and 2 bases at J, with 13 bases between the two ends. This CDR3 contains 15 residues. The CDR3 DNA follows: TGTGCCAGCAGTTCGCAGGGGATGGGCAATCAGCCCCAGCATTTT. It translates to CASSSQGMGNQPQHF.

This chain connects TRBV5-4 to TRBJ2-2; no clear D. Germline V CDR1 and CDR2: SGHNT, YYREEE (reference sequence). The CDR3 runs 13 residues. V lost 6 bases and J 4 bases, leaving 10 bases between the germline ends. The CDR3 nucleotides are TGTGCCAGCACCGACACGGCCACCGGGGAGCTGTTTTTT. Its translation is CASTDTATGELFF.

The rearrangement links TRBV7-6 to TRBJ2-1; D may match TRBD1 or TRBD2 (6 bases each). V lost 2 bases to trimming and J lost 6 bases, with 14 bases between them. There are 15 residues in the CDR3. Germline CDR1 reads SGHVS; CDR2 reads FNYEAQ. CDR3: CASSLSGARANEQFF. The DNA of the CDR3 is TGTGCCAGCAGCTTATCGGGGGCGCGTGCCAATGAGCAGTTCTTC.

This sequence joins TRBV4-2 and TRBJ2-3; the D gene could be TRBD1 or TRBD2 (6 bases each). The germline V gene has CDR1 LGHNA and CDR2 YNFKEQ. The CDR3 is 14 residues long. Trimming shortened V by 3 bases and J by 7 bases, and 14 bases separated the two germline ends. Here the CDR3 DNA reads TGTGCCAGCAGCCAGGGGGGCGAGGTGAATACGCAGTATTTT. Its translation: CASSQGGEVNTQYF.

Comments on this clone: The same CDR3 also results from other DNA sequences found in this sample. V usage is TRBV30 and J usage is TRBJ2-3; D unclear. V was clipped by 4 bases and J by 5 bases, with 7 bases between them. Germline CDR1 GTSNPN, CDR2 SVGIG (reference sequence). The CDR3 extends over 11 amino acids. CDR3 in amino acids: CAWKERDTQYF. The CDR3 nucleotides read TGTGCCTGGAAGGAGCGAGATACGCAGTATTTT.

The chain links TRBV5-4 to TRBJ2-7, with unresolved D. Trimming pared 4 bases from V and 1 base from J, leaving 9 bases between. This CDR3 comprises 13 residues. CDR1 and CDR2 from the germline V gene are SGHNT and YYREEE (reference sequence). The DNA for the CDR3 is TGTGCCAGCAGCCCCCAGGCTTCCTACGAGCAGTACTTC. It yields the protein CASSPQASYEQYF.

The sample holds one count of this clone. V gene TRBV7-9 combines with J gene TRBJ2-1; 9 bases align to TRBD2. Germline CDR1 SEHNR, CDR2 FQNEAQ (reference sequence). CDR3 length equals 16 residues. V gave up 7 bases and J gave up 3 bases; unmatched junction bases: 10. The CDR3 DNA reads TGTGCCAGCAACTATTTGCGGGGGGGCCACTACAATGAGCAGTTCTTC. Translation: CASNYLRGGHYNEQFF.

J is TRBJ1-5 and V is TRBV10-3; a possible D gene is TRBD1 (6 bases). Germline V lookup: CDR1 ENHRY, CDR2 SYGVKD. The CDR3 has 17 amino acids. Trimming removed 0 bases at V and 2 bases at J, with 14 bases between. Here the CDR3 DNA reads TGTGCCATCAGTGAGTCGACTGGGGGGCTCGGCAATCAGCCCCAGCATTTT. This codes for CAISESTGGLGNQPQHF.

The genes are TRBV10-3 and TRBJ1-1; D unclear. The CDR3 consists of 15 residues. CDR1 is ENHRY and CDR2 is SYGVKD in the germline V gene. Trimming stripped 6 bases from V and 0 bases from J, with 14 bases between. CDR3 sequence: CAISDRGYMNTEAFF. The CDR3 DNA reads as TGTGCCATCAGCGACCGGGGTTACATGAACACTGAAGCTTTCTTT.

This chain uses TRBV6-4 with TRBJ2-1, with 14 positions matching TRBD2. Germline V gene data show CDR1 as MRHNA and CDR2 as SNTAGT. V shed 6 bases, J shed 8 bases, and the junction held 6 bases outside the gene matches. The CDR3 is 15 residues long. CDR3 in amino acids: CASSRLAGGQDEQFF. In nucleotides, the CDR3 is TGTGCCAGCAGCCGACTAGCGGGGGGGCAGGATGAGCAGTTCTTC.

The rearrangement joins TRBV20-1 to TRBJ1-2; TRBD1 is a possible D gene (5 bases). The CDR3 totals 11 residues. The germline V and J ends were trimmed by 6 bases and 8 bases, with 13 bases remaining between them. The germline V gene encodes CDR1 DFQATT and CDR2 SNEGSKA (reference sequence). In DNA, the CDR3 is TGCAGTGCGGCGGGACTTGGGGGCTACACCTTC. This codes for CSAAGLGGYTF.

This clone was observed a single time. This sequence joins TRBV30 and TRBJ2-1; 8 bases line up with TRBD1. The junction had 2 bases not matched to a gene; V was cut back by 4 bases and J by 9 bases. The germline V gene encodes CDR1 GTSNPN and CDR2 SVGIG (reference sequence). This CDR3 has 11 residues. CDR3 protein: CAWKDRVEQFF. The CDR3 DNA is TGTGCCTGGAAGGACAGGGTTGAGCAGTTCTTC.